This TCR beta chain was identified during a study of blood T cell repertoires in COVID-19. Study information: Researchers got acute and convalescent COVID-19 samples from the United States, Italy and Spain. Sample material is recorded as cDNA or gDNA derived from T cells, B-cell-depleted T cells, or PBMCs.

The authors' processing: The authors estimated nucleated cell counts from reference gene primer amplification. The table came from immunoSEQ multiplex PCR; TCRdb's copy has only in-frame clones and leaves some out. Clone size and V and J calls were adopted from that table, with D and trimming inferred from the DNA. The data contain 110,000 to 150,000 clones, around three quarters of them singletons. The sample holds a few counts of this clone. CDR1 is SGHNT and CDR2 is YENEEA in the germline V gene. V trimming: 8 bases; J trimming: 3 bases; junction bases outside the gene matches: 7. The length of the CDR3 is 15 residues.

Sequencing was carried out using peripheral blood. The chain joins TRBV11-3 to TRBJ2-2, with TRBD2 matching 9 bases. The clonotype comes from a man over 45 with active or convalescent COVID-19. As DNA, the CDR3 is TGTGCCAGCGAGGGTAGCGGGAGCTACACCGGGGAGCTGTTTTTT. This codes for CASEGSGSYTGELFF.